This is a list of T cell receptor beta chains from one sample in a study of CD4 and CD8 cells across lung adenocarcinoma regions. TCRdb passed the PCR reads through MiXCR, listing each CDR3 protein once. The table lists roughly 13,000 distinct CDR3 sequences, approximately 40% of them singletons, with 15% to 20% in the top ten. Material for sequencing was CD4+ T cells from the center of a lung tumor. These receptors originate from a male donor with lung adenocarcinoma. The CD4 and CD8 labels of this study may be unreliable. Both conserved end residues are part of each CDR3. D genes are given only for firm matches.

j_call d_call v_call cdr3_aa
TRBJ2-6 NA TRBV7-9 CASSPVGGAPGANVLTF
TRBJ2-3 NA TRBV6-1 CASRAARSDTQYF
NA NA TRBV27 CASGGVGGPLTDTQYF
NA NA TRBV27 CASSLRVPYGGNNEQFF
TRBJ2-3 NA TRBV5-1 CASSPEGRRDTRYF
TRBJ2-3 TRBD1 TRBV19 CASRQGASTDTQYF
TRBJ2-5 NA TRBV20-1 CSAKQQQETQYF
TRBJ2-5 NA TRBV6-1 CASLTGPLGEQYF
TRBJ2-5 NA TRBV27 CASGRLGGRAQETQYF
NA TRBD2 TRBV25-1 CASSEFSSGSGEETQYF
TRBJ2-1 NA TRBV6-1 CASIQARGGEQFF
TRBJ2-1 TRBD2 TRBV6-5 CASCYIRTSRVIEQFF
TRBJ2-7 NA TRBV4-2 CASSQADTSYEQYF
TRBJ2-1 NA TRBV4-2 CASSSALQNIYNEQFF
TRBJ2-1 NA TRBV27 CASSLGSVYNEQFF
NA TRBD2 TRBV6-4 CASSDSRAGGSVQFF
TRBJ1-2 TRBD1 TRBV6-5 CASSTGTGGGYGYTF
TRBJ2-1 TRBD2 TRBV3-1 CASSQGLAGSNEQFF
NA TRBD2 TRBV10-1 CASSEVRAGGGEQYF
TRBJ2-3 TRBD2 TRBV6-2/TRBV6-3 CASSGTSGRGRADTQYF
NA TRBD2 TRBV6-1 CASSGRTSGSHEQYF
TRBJ2-5 NA TRBV10-3 CAGGLGGRGPETQYF
TRBJ2-5 NA TRBV4-1 CASSQGARSGTQYF
TRBJ2-3 NA TRBV6-5 CASSYGAGIGRDTQYF
TRBJ1-4 NA TRBV25-1 CASSGVATNEKLFF
NA TRBD2 TRBV6-5 CASSYIIAGGYEQYF
TRBJ1-1 TRBD1 TRBV6-1 CASSVQGLGSTEAFF